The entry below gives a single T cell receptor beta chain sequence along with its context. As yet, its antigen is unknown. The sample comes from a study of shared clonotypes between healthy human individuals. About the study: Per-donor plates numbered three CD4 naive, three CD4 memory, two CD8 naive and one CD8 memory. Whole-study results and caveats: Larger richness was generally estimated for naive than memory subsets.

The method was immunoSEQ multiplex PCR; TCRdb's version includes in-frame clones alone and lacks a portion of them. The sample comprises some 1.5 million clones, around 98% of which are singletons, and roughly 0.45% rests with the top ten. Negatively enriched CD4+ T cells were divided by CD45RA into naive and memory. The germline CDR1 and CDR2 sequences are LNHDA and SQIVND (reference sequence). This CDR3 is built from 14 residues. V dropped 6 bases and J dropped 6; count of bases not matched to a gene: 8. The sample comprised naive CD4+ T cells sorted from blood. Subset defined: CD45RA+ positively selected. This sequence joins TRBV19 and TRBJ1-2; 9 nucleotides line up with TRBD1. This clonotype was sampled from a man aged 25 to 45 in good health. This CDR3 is CASRTRDRANGYTF. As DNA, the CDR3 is TGTGCCAGTAGAACCCGGGACAGGGCTAATGGCTACACCTTC.